The 24 T cell receptor beta chains given below trace back to one sample, sequenced in a study of T cell responses to AZD1222 COVID-19 vaccine. Measured with immunoSEQ multiplex PCR; TCRdb has only the in-frame clones, and not every one. The sample lists some 170,000 clones, about 89% seen once, with under 2% in the top ten. The input for sequencing was peripheral blood, taken on day 0 of AZD1222 vaccination. These receptors were collected from an adult in good health.

The CDR3 coding sequence is TGTGCCAGTACCCCGGGGCGGGGGGCATCGAGCAATCAGCCCCAGCATTTT. Translation: CASTPGRGASSNQPQHF. This chain uses TRBV19 with TRBJ1-5, with a possible D match to TRBD1 (6 bases). This CDR3 has 17 residues. Germline V CDR1 and CDR2: LNHDA, SQIVND (reference sequence). The V end was cut by 7 bases, the J end by 1 base, with 20 bases between.

The V call is TRBV4-1, the J call TRBJ2-3; 10 bases fit TRBD2. The V segment lost 3 bases and the J segment 3 bases; nucleotides outside the gene matches: 6. This CDR3 spans 16 amino acids. The germline V gene has CDR1 MGHRA and CDR2 YSYEKL. CDR3 region: CASSQQLAGRTDTQYF. The CDR3, as DNA: TGCGCCAGCAGCCAGCAACTAGCGGGAAGAACAGATACGCAGTATTTT.

The CDR3 region has the DNA TGTGCCAGCAGCTATAGGGACAGGGGGTTCGAGCAGTACTTC. It translates to CASSYRDRGFEQYF. The V and J genes are TRBV6-5 and TRBJ2-7; TRBD1 matches at 11 bases. V gave up 6 bases and J gave up 6 bases; unmatched junction bases: 7. CDR1 MNHEY and CDR2 SVGAGI come from the germline V gene. This CDR3 has 14 amino acids.

The rearrangement uses TRBV15 and TRBJ1-1; D ambiguous. The CDR3 is made up of 16 amino acids. From germline, CDR1 is LNHNV and CDR2 YYDKDF (reference sequence). Trimming removed 1 base at V and 0 bases at J, with 12 bases between. The CDR3 bases are TGTGCCACCAGCAGAGGCCCTTGGGATGTGAACACTGAAGCTTTCTTT. Amino acid sequence: CATSRGPWDVNTEAFF.

The chain carries TRBV5-1 and TRBJ2-3; D is unclear. V lost 4 bases, J lost 1 base, and 7 bases lay in between. CDR1 and CDR2 (germline): SGHRS, YFSETQ. This CDR3 has 13 residues. This CDR3 is CASSNWGTDTQYF. In DNA form, the CDR3 reads TGCGCCAGCAGCAACTGGGGCACAGATACGCAGTATTTT.

About this clone itself: Relative to the germline gene, one junction end is altered; a read error may explain this. This chain connects TRBV19 to TRBJ1-3, with D hard to call. From germline, CDR1 is LNHDA and CDR2 SQIVND (reference sequence). The length of the CDR3 is 15 residues. CDR3 sequence: CASRIDRYSGNTIYF. CDR3 bases: TGTGCCAGTAGAATAGACCGATACTCTGGAAACACCATATATTTT.

V is TRBV19 and J is TRBJ1-1; the D is unclear. CDR3 size: 14 residues. Germline CDR1 and CDR2: LNHDA and SQIVND (reference sequence). The V and J ends lost 3 bases and 0 bases respectively, with 8 bases between them. CDR3 DNA sequence: TGTGCCAGTAGTATCGGTACCATGAACACTGAAGCTTTCTTT. Protein sequence: CASSIGTMNTEAFF.

J is TRBJ2-3 and V is TRBV11-2; 8 bases fit TRBD1. CDR1 and CDR2 (germline): SGHAT, FQNNGV. V lost 1 base and J lost 6; bases outside the gene matches: 18. The CDR3 runs 19 residues. CDR3 in amino acids: CASSLGGTGPRPGRDTQYF. The DNA for the CDR3 is TGTGCCAGCAGCTTAGGGGGGACAGGCCCCCGACCGGGCCGGGATACGCAGTATTTT.

J is TRBJ1-1 and V is TRBV15; D is uncertain. The germline gives CDR1 LNHNV, CDR2 YYDKDF (reference sequence). Trimming shortened V by 0 bases and J by 4 bases, and 12 bases separated the two germline ends. CDR3 length: 15 residues. CDR3 in amino acids: CATSRDAGFSTEAFF. The CDR3 nucleotides read TGTGCCACCAGCAGAGATGCAGGATTTTCCACTGAAGCTTTCTTT.

This sequence joins TRBV10-3 and TRBJ1-2, with a tentative D call TRBD1 (6 bases). Germline V gene lookup returns CDR1 ENHRY and CDR2 SYGVKD. V shed 2 bases and J shed 4 bases, with 11 bases lying between them. This CDR3 spans 14 amino acids. This chain's CDR3 is CAISEIQGLYGYTF. The DNA for the CDR3 is TGTGCCATCAGTGAGATCCAGGGGCTCTATGGCTACACCTTC.

V usage is TRBV19 and J usage is TRBJ1-2; D unresolved. The CDR3 totals 16 residues. Germline CDR1 LNHDA, CDR2 SQIVND (reference sequence). Trimming pared 6 bases from V and 5 bases from J, leaving 22 bases between. The CDR3 loop reads CASSRRFAEGLYGYTF. Written as DNA, the CDR3 is TGTGCCAGTAGCCGCCGGTTCGCGGAAGGGCTTTATGGCTACACCTTC.

This clone showed up just once. This chain links TRBV6-1 with TRBJ2-4; a weak D match, TRBD2 (6 bases). The ends were cut back, 3 bases at V and 6 bases at J, with 15 bases in the middle. CDR3 length: 15 amino acids. Germline V gene lookup returns CDR1 MNHNS and CDR2 SASEGT. CDR3 nucleotide sequence: TGTGCCAGCAGTGAGGGTCGGGGGTTTGGAAACATTCAGTACTTC. This sequence encodes CASSEGRGFGNIQYF.

The rearrangement uses TRBV23-1 and TRBJ2-3, with TRBD2 identical over 8 bases. TRBV23-1 is assigned to the ORF class and has an uncertain function. This CDR3 contains 20 residues. The junction had 18 bases not matched to a gene; V was cut back by 2 bases and J by 2 bases. In nucleotides, the CDR3 is TGCGCCAGCAGTCAACTTCAGCGGGTGTCGGGGGGGGGAACCACAGATACGCAGTATTTT. Protein: CASSQLQRVSGGGTTDTQYF.

This chain links TRBV14 with TRBJ2-5, with D unresolved. The V and J ends lost 2 bases and 0 bases respectively, with 1 base between them. This CDR3 is 12 amino acids long. Germline V lookup: CDR1 SGHDN, CDR2 FVKESK. The CDR3 here is CASSQNQETQYF. The CDR3 DNA is TGTGCCAGCAGCCAAAACCAAGAGACCCAGTACTTC. The full variable domain, in which reference TRBV14 and TRBJ2-5 provide the parts outside the CDR3, is EAGVTQFPSHSVIEKGQTVTLRCDPISGHDNLYWYRRVMGKEIKFLLHFVKESKQDESGMPNNRFLAERTGGTYSTLKVQPAELEDSGVYFCASSQNQETQYFGPGTRLLVL.

The chain couples TRBV5-8 to TRBJ2-2; perhaps TRBD2 as D (6 bases). Trimming stripped 4 bases from V and 4 bases from J, with 14 bases between. The CDR3 runs to 15 residues. The V gene's germline CDR1 is SGHTS and CDR2 YDEGEE. Here the CDR3 reads CASSGGYVGTGELFF. CDR3 bases: TGTGCCAGCAGCGGGGGGTATGTCGGCACCGGGGAGCTGTTTTTT.

A few counts support this clone. The CDR3 sequence: CATSDWDRGRQYF. Written as DNA, the CDR3 is TGTGCCACCAGTGATTGGGACAGGGGTAGACAGTACTTC. This rearrangement joins TRBV24-1 to TRBJ2-5, with TRBD1 matching over 10 bases. CDR1 is KGHDR and CDR2 is SFDVKD in the germline V gene. The length of the CDR3 is 13 residues. Trimming removed 2 bases from V and 11 bases from J; junction bases left unmatched: 4.

The J gene is TRBJ2-7, the V gene TRBV28, with D perhaps matching TRBD2 (6 bases). Germline loops: CDR1 MDHEN, CDR2 SYDVKM. CDR3 length: 16 amino acids. Between the trimmed V and J ends, which lost 1 base and 2 bases, there was a span of 15 bases. This chain's CDR3 is CASSLFGGNSAYEQYF. The CDR3 coding sequence is TGTGCCAGCAGTTTATTTGGGGGGAATAGCGCCTACGAGCAGTACTTC.

The rearrangement joins TRBV24-1 to TRBJ2-7, with D perhaps being TRBD1 or TRBD2 (5 bases each). V dropped 7 bases and J dropped 5 bases, with 17 bases sitting between them. CDR3 size: 14 residues. The germline CDR1 and CDR2 sequences are KGHDR and SFDVKD. The CDR3 here is CATSASGRLDEQYF. DNA for the CDR3: TGTGCCACCAGCGCATCGGGACGTCTAGACGAGCAGTACTTC.

This clone was seen more than once but under ten times. CDR3 in amino acids: CASSGDSSNQPQHF. In nucleotides, the CDR3 is TGTGCCAGCAGCGGCGACTCTAGCAATCAGCCCCAGCATTTT. The chain joins TRBV7-8 to TRBJ1-5; D uncertain. CDR3 length: 14 amino acids. Germline V gene sequence: CDR1 SGHVS, CDR2 FQNEAQ. Trimming removed 5 bases from V and 0 bases from J, with 8 bases in between.

The chain's CDR3 is CASSIKGTSEQFF. In DNA, the CDR3 is TGTGCCAGTAGTATCAAGGGCACGAGTGAGCAGTTCTTC. The gene calls are TRBV19 and TRBJ2-1; D ambiguous. V was pared by 3 bases and J by 9 bases, with 12 bases between. CDR1 is LNHDA and CDR2 is SQIVND in the germline V gene (reference sequence). This CDR3 comprises 13 residues.

The chain has TRBV28 and TRBJ1-5; D is unclear. Germline values: CDR1 MDHEN, CDR2 SYDVKM. This CDR3 has 14 residues. V was clipped by 6 bases and J by 1 base, with 10 bases between them. The CDR3 nucleotides read TGTGCCAGCAGGACCCGGGTGAGCAATCAGCCCCAGCATTTT. This translates into CASRTRVSNQPQHF.

J is TRBJ1-1 and V is TRBV5-4; TRBD1 might be the D (6 bases). The germline V and J ends were trimmed by 7 bases and 4 bases, with 17 bases remaining between them. The germline CDR1 and CDR2 sequences are SGHNT and YYREEE (reference sequence). The CDR3 totals 14 residues. The CDR3 reads CASRQEMFGTEAFF. The CDR3 bases are TGTGCCAGCCGACAGGAGATGTTTGGCACTGAAGCTTTCTTT.

This clone was recorded once. The chain recombines TRBV7-8 with TRBJ2-7; either TRBD1 or TRBD2 may supply D (5 bases each). Trimming stripped 1 base from V and 1 base from J, with 14 bases between. The germline V gene has CDR1 SGHVS and CDR2 FQNEAQ. This CDR3 is built from 16 residues. The CDR3 DNA reads TGTGCCAGCAGCTTAGGGGAGAGGGGTAGGTCCTACGAGCAGTACTTC. Translated, it gives CASSLGERGRSYEQYF.

The chain combines TRBV3-1 (or the pseudogene TRBV3-2) with TRBJ2-3; tentatively, D is TRBD1 or TRBD2 (5 bases each). This CDR3 has 14 amino acids. V gave up 6 bases and J gave up 8 bases, with 18 bases separating them. Germline-derived CDR1 and CDR2 are LGHDT and YNNKEL (reference sequence). The chain's CDR3 is CASRGEGSLSTQYF. The CDR3 DNA sequence: TGTGCCAGCAGAGGCGAGGGGTCTTTAAGTACGCAGTATTTT.